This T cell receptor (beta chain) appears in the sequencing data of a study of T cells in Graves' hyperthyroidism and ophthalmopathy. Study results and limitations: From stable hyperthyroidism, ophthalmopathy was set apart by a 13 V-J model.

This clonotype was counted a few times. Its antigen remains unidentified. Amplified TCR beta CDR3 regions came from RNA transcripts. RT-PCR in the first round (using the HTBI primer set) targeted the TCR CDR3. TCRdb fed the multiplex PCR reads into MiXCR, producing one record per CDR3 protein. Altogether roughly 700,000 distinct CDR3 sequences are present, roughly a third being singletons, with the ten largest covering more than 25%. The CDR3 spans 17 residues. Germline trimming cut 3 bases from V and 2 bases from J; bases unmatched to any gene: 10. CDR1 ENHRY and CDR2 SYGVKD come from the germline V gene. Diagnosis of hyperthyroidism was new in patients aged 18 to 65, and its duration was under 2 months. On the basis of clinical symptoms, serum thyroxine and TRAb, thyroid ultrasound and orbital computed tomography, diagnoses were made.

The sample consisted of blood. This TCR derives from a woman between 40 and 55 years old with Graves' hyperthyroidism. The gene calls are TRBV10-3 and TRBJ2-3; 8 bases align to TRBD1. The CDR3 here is CAISDPDRGTYTDTQYF. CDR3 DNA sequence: TGTGCCATCAGTGACCCTGACAGGGGAACGTACACAGATACGCAGTATTTT.